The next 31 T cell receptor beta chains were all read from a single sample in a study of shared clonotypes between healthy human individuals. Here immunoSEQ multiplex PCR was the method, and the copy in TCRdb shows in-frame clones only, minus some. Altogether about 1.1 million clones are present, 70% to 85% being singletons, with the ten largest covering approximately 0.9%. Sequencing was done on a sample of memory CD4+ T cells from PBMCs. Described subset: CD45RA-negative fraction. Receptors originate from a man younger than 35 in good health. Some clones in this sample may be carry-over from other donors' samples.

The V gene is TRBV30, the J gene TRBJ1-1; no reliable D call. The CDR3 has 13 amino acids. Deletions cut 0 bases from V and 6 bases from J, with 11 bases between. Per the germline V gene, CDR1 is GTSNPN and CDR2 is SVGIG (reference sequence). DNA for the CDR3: TGTGCCTGGAGTGTTGGGGTATTGGCTGAAGCTTTCTTT. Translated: CAWSVGVLAEAFF.

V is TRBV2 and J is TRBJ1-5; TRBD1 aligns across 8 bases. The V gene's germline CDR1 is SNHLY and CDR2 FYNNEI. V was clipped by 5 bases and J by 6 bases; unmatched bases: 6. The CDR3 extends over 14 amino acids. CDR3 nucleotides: TGTGCCAGCAGTACCCAGGGGGCAAGTCAGCCCCAGCATTTT. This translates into CASSTQGASQPQHF.

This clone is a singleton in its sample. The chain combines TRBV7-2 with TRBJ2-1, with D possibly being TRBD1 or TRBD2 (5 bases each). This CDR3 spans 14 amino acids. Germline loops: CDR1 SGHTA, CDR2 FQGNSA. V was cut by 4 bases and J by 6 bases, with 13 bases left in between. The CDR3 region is CASSSWGTANEQFF. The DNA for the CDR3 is TGTGCCAGCAGCTCGTGGGGGACCGCCAATGAGCAGTTCTTC.

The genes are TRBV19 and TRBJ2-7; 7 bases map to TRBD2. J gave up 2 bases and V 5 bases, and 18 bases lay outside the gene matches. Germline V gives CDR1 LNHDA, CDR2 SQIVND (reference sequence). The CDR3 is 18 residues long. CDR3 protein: CASSLSARTSGLTYEQYF. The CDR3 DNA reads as TGTGCCAGTAGTCTCTCGGCCCGGACTAGTGGATTAACCTACGAGCAGTACTTC.

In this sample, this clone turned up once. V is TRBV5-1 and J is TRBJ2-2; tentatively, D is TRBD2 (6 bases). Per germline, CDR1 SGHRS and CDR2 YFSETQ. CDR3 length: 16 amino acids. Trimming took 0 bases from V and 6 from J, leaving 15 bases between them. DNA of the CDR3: TGCGCCAGCAGCTTGGGCGGGGCTAGGGCCTCCGGGGAGCTGTTTTTT. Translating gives CASSLGGARASGELFF.

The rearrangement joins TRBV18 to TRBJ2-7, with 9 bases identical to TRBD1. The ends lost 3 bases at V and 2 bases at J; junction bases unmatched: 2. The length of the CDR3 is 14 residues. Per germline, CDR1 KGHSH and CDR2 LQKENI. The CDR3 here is CASSPRDRAYEQYF. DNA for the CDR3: TGTGCCAGCTCACCCCGGGACAGGGCCTACGAGCAGTACTTC.

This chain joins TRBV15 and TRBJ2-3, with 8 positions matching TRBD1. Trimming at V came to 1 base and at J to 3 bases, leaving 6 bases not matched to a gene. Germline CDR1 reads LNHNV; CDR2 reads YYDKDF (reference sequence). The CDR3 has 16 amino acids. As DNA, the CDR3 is TGTGCCACCAGCAGAGCGAGACAGGGGACGACAGATACGCAGTATTTT. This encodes CATSRARQGTTDTQYF.

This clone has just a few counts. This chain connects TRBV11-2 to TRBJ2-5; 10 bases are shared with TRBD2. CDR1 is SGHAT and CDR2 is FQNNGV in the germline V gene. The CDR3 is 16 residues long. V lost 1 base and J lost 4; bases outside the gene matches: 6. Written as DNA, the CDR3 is TGTGCCAGCAGCTTAGGGAGCGGGGGGGTAGGAGAGACCCAGTACTTC. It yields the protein CASSLGSGGVGETQYF.

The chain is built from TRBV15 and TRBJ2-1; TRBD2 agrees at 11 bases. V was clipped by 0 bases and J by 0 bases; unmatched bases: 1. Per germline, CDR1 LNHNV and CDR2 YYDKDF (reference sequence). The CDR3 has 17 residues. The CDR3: CATSRDLAGGSYNEQFF. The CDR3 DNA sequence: TGTGCCACCAGCAGAGACCTAGCGGGGGGCTCCTACAATGAGCAGTTCTTC.

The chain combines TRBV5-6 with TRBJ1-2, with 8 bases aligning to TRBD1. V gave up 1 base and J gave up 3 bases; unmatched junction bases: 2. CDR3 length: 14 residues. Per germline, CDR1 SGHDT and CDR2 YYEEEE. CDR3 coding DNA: TGTGCCAGCAGCTTGACAGGGGGGTACTATGGCTACACCTTC. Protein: CASSLTGGYYGYTF.

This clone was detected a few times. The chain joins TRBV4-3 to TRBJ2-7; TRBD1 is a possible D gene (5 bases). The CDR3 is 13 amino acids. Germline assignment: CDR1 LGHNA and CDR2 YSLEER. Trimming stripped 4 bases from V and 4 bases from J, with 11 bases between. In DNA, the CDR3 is TGCGCCAGCAGCCTCCAGGGTTCATACGAGCAGTACTTC. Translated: CASSLQGSYEQYF.

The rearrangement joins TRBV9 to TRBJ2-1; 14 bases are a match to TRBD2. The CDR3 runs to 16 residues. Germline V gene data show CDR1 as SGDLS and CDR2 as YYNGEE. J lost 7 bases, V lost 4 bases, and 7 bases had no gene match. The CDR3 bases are TGTGCCAGCAGCCTTCGGACTAGCGGGAGGCTAAATGAGCAGTTCTTC. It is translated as CASSLRTSGRLNEQFF. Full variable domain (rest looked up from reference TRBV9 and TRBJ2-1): DSGVTQTPKHLITATGQRVTLRCSPRSGDLSVYWYQQSLDQGLQFLIQYYNGEERAKGNILERFSAQQFPDLHSELNLSSLELGDSALYFCASSLRTSGRLNEQFFGPGTRLTVL.

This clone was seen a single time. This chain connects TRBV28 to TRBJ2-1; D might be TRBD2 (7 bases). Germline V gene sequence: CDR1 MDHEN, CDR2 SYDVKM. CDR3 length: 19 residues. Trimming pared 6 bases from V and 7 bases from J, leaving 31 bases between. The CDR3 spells CASRSFEGGATLAGNEQFF. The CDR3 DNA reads TGTGCCAGCAGGAGTTTCGAAGGGGGGGCGACTCTCGCGGGGAATGAGCAGTTCTTC.

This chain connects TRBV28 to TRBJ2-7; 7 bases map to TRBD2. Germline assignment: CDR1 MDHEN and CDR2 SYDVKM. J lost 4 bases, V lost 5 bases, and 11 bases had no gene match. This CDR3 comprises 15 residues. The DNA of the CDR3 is TGTGCCAGCAGTCCCCCCGGGACTATCTCTTACGAGCAGTACTTC. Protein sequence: CASSPPGTISYEQYF.

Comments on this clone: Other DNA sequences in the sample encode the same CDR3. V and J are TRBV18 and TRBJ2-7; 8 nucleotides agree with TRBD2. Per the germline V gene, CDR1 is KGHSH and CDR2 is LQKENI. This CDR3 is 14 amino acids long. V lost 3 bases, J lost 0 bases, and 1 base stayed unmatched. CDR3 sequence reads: CASSPSGSSYEQYF. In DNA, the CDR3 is TGTGCCAGCTCACCGAGCGGGAGCTCCTACGAGCAGTACTTC. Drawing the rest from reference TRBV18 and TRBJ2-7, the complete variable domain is NAGVMQNPRHLVRRRGQEARLRCSPMKGHSHVYWYRQLPEEGLKFMVYLQKENIIDESGMPKERFSAEFPKEGPSILRIQQVVRGDSAAYFCASSPSGSSYEQYFGPGTRLTVT.

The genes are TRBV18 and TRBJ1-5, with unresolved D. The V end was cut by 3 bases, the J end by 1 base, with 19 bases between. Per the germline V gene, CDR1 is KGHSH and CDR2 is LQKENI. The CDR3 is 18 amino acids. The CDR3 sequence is CASSPSLTGRGSNQPQHF. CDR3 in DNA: TGTGCCAGCTCACCGAGCCTAACCGGGAGAGGGAGCAATCAGCCCCAGCATTTT.

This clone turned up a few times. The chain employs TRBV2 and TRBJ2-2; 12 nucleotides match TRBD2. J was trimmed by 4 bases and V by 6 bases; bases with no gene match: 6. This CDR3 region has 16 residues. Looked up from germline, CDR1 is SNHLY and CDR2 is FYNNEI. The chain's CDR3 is CASRALAGGATGELFF. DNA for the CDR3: TGTGCCAGCAGAGCACTAGCGGGAGGCGCCACCGGGGAGCTGTTTTTT.

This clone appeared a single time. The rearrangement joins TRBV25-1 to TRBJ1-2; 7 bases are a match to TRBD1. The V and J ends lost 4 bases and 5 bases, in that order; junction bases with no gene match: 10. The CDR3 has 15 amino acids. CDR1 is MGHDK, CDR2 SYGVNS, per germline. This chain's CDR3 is CASSASAGTDYGYTF. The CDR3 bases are TGTGCCAGCAGTGCCTCGGCCGGGACAGATTATGGCTACACCTTC.

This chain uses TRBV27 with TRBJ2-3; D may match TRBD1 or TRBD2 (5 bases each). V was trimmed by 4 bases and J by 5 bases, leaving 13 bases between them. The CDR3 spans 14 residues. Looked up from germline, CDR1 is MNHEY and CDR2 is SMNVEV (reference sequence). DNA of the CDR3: TGTGCCAGCAGTTCTTACAGAGGGGTAGATACGCAGTATTTT. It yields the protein CASSSYRGVDTQYF.

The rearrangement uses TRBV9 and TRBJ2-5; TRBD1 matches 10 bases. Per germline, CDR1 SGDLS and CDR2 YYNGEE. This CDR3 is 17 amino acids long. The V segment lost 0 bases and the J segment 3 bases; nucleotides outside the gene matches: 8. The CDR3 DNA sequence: TGTGCCAGCAGCGTAGAGGGGAGGGGGACAGGGGAAGAGACCCAGTACTTC. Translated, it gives CASSVEGRGTGEETQYF.

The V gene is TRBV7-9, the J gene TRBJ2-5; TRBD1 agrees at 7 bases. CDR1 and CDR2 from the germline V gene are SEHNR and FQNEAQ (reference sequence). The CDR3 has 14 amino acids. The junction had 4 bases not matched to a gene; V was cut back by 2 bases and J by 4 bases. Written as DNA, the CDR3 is TGTGCCAGCAGCTTAATGGCAGGGGGAGAGACCCAGTACTTC. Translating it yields CASSLMAGGETQYF.

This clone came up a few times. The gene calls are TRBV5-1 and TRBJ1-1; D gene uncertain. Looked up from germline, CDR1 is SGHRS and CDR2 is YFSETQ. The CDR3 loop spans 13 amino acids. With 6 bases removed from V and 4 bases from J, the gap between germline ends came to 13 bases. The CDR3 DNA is TGCGCCAGCAACCGGAGGGAGGGCACTGAAGCTTTCTTT. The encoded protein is CASNRREGTEAFF.

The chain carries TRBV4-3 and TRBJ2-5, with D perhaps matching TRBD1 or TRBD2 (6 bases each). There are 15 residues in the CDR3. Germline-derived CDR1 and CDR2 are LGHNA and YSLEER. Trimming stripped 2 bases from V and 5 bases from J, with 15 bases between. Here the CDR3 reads CASSQTGGPGETQYF. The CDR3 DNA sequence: TGCGCCAGCAGCCAAACCGGGGGCCCGGGGGAGACCCAGTACTTC.

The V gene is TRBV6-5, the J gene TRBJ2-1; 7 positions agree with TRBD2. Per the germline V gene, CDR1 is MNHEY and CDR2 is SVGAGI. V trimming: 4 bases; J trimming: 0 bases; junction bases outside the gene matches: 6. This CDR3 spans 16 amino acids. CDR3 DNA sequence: TGTGCCAGCAGTTCGCCCCTAGCGGACTCCTACAATGAGCAGTTCTTC. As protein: CASSSPLADSYNEQFF.

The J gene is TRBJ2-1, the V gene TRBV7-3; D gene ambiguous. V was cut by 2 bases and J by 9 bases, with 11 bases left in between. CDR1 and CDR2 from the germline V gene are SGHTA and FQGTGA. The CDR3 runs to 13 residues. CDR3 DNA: TGTGCCAGCAGCTTATTCTCCGGTAGTGAGCAGTTCTTC. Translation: CASSLFSGSEQFF.

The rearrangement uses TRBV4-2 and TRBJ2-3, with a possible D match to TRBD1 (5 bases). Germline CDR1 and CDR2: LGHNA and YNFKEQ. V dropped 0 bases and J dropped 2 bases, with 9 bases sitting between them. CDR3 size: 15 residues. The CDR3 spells CASSQDRQTTDTQYF. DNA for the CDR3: TGTGCCAGCAGCCAAGACCGACAGACCACAGATACGCAGTATTTT.

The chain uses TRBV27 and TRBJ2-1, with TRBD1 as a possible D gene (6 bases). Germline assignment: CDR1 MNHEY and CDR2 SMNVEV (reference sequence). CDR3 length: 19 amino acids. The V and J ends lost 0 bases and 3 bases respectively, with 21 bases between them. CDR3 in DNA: TGTGCCAGCAGTTTATCGATGGGTAGGGGTATAGGGGGCTACAATGAGCAGTTCTTC. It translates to CASSLSMGRGIGGYNEQFF.

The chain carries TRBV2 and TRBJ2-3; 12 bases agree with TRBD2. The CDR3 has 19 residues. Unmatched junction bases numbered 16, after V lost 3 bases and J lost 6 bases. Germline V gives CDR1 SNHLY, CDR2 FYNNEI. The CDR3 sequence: CASSEFGGGLAGRLDTQYF. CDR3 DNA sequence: TGTGCCAGCAGTGAGTTCGGGGGAGGACTAGCGGGAAGGTTGGATACGCAGTATTTT.

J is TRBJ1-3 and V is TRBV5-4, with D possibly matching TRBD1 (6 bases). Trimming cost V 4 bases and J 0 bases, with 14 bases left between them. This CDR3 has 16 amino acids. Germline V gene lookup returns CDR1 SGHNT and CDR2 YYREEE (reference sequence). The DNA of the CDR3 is TGTGCCAGCAGCAATACAGGGTTATACTCTGGAAACACCATATATTTT. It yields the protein CASSNTGLYSGNTIYF.

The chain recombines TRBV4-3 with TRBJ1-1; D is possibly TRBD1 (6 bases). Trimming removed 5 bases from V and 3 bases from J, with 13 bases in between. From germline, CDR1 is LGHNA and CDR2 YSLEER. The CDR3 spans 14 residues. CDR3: CASSSRGRDTEAFF. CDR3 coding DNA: TGCGCCAGCAGCTCCAGGGGTCGCGACACTGAAGCTTTCTTT.

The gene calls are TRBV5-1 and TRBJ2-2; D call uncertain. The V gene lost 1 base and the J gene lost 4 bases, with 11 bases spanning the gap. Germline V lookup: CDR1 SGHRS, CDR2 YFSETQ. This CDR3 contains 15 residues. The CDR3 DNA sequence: TGCGCCAGCAGCTTGTTAGGCTCGGGCACCGGGGAGCTGTTTTTT. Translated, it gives CASSLLGSGTGELFF.